The 22 T cell receptor beta chains given below trace back to one sample, sequenced in a study of blood T cell repertoires in COVID-19. Sequenced by immunoSEQ multiplex PCR; TCRdb stores in-frame clones only, minus some. The sample has 250,000 to 300,000 clones; roughly nine tenths are singletons. Sequenced sample: peripheral blood. All receptors derive from a woman in her thirties with COVID-19, enrolled during active disease.

In nucleotides, the CDR3 is TGTGCCAGTAGTTCCCCGAGGGATCAAGAGACCCAGTACTTC. Protein sequence: CASSSPRDQETQYF. This chain connects TRBV19 to TRBJ2-5; D is possibly TRBD2 (5 bases). The V end lost 5 bases, the J end lost 2 bases, and 12 bases lay between the germline ends. The CDR3 is 14 residues long. Looked up from germline, CDR1 is LNHDA and CDR2 is SQIVND (reference sequence). The entire variable domain, with the rest obtained from reference TRBV19 and TRBJ2-5, is as follows: DGGITQSPKYLFRKEGQNVTLSCEQNLNHDAMYWYRQDPGQGLRLIYYSQIVNDFQKGDIAEGYSVSREKKESFPLTVTSAQKNPTAFYLCASSSPRDQETQYFGPGTRLLVL.

The CDR3 sequence: CASAGTGGAYEQYF. CDR3 coding DNA: TGTGCCAGTGCCGGGACAGGGGGTGCCTACGAGCAGTACTTC. The chain has TRBV11-2 and TRBJ2-7; TRBD1 aligns across 11 bases. V was clipped by 9 bases and J by 2 bases; unmatched bases: 6. Germline V gives CDR1 SGHAT, CDR2 FQNNGV. This CDR3 comprises 14 residues.

This sequence joins TRBV18 and TRBJ2-2; D possibly corresponds to TRBD2 (5 bases). V was clipped by 1 base and J by 3 bases, with 12 bases between them. CDR1 and CDR2 (germline): KGHSH, LQKENI. This CDR3 comprises 16 residues. The DNA of the CDR3 is TGTGCCAGCTCACCACTTGGATCGCGGGACACCGGGGAGCTGTTTTTT. Its protein product is CASSPLGSRDTGELFF.

The genes are TRBV10-2 and TRBJ1-3; no reliable D call. The V and J ends lost 7 bases and 4 bases respectively, with 17 bases between them. There are 15 residues in the CDR3. Germline V gives CDR1 WSHSY, CDR2 SAAADI. This chain's CDR3 is CASIRTGVSGNTIYF. The CDR3 region has the DNA TGCGCCAGCATTCGAACCGGGGTCTCGGGAAACACCATATATTTT.

The chain has TRBV29-1 and TRBJ2-7; D uncertain. Trimming took 0 bases from V and 3 from J, leaving 9 bases between them. Germline CDR1 reads SQVTM; CDR2 reads ANQGSEA. CDR3 size: 13 residues. The CDR3 here is CSVEDRVSYEQYF. DNA of the CDR3: TGCAGCGTTGAAGATCGGGTAAGCTACGAGCAGTACTTC.

This chain connects TRBV5-4 to TRBJ2-2, with D possibly matching TRBD2 (6 bases). The CDR3 is made up of 14 amino acids. CDR1 and CDR2 (germline): SGHNT, YYREEE (reference sequence). Trimming pared 7 bases from V and 4 bases from J, leaving 14 bases between. CDR3 region: CASEAHGGTGELFF. The DNA for the CDR3 is TGTGCCAGCGAAGCCCACGGGGGCACCGGGGAGCTGTTTTTT.

This chain links TRBV3-1 (or the pseudogene TRBV3-2) with TRBJ1-6; D is possibly TRBD1 (6 bases). This CDR3 is built from 18 residues. Germline V gene sequence: CDR1 LGHDT, CDR2 YNNKEL (reference sequence). Deletions cut 6 bases from V and 5 bases from J, with 23 bases between. The CDR3 nucleotides are TGTGCCAGCAGTCCGACCCCCGTAACAGGGTCTAATAATTCACCCCTCCACTTT. This sequence encodes CASSPTPVTGSNNSPLHF.

The chain joins TRBV18 to TRBJ2-5; 7 nucleotides agree with TRBD1. This CDR3 region has 14 residues. Trimming removed 6 bases from V and 1 base from J; junction bases left unmatched: 5. Germline V gives CDR1 KGHSH, CDR2 LQKENI. The CDR3 loop is CASSRDRVQETQYF. For the CDR3, the DNA is TGTGCCAGCTCCCGCGACAGGGTCCAAGAGACCCAGTACTTC.

The chain is built from TRBV19 and TRBJ1-2; maybe TRBD1 (6 bases). V was shortened by 3 bases and J by 8 bases, with 16 bases between the two germline ends. This CDR3 is 14 amino acids long. The germline V gene encodes CDR1 LNHDA and CDR2 SQIVND (reference sequence). CDR3 bases: TGTGCCAGTAGTATGAAGGCCAAGAGGGGGGGCTACACCTTC. Its protein is CASSMKAKRGGYTF.

The chain combines TRBV10-3 with TRBJ2-7; D ambiguous. Germline V CDR1 and CDR2: ENHRY, SYGVKD. V was clipped by 4 bases and J by 2 bases, with 9 bases between them. The CDR3 has 13 residues. The DNA for the CDR3 is TGTGCCATCAGTGTACCAGAAACCTACGAGCAGTACTTC. The encoded protein is CAISVPETYEQYF.

This CDR3 reads CASSITGGRTEAFF. The CDR3 nucleotides read TGTGCCAGTAGTATTACCGGGGGGAGGACTGAAGCTTTCTTT. The chain carries TRBV19 and TRBJ1-1, with TRBD1 as a possible D gene (5 bases). Germline V gives CDR1 LNHDA, CDR2 SQIVND (reference sequence). The CDR3 runs to 14 residues. The V gene lost 3 bases and the J gene lost 5 bases, with 13 bases spanning the gap.

The chain recombines TRBV7-9 with TRBJ1-1; D is possibly TRBD1 (6 bases). V dropped 5 bases and J dropped 4 bases, with 17 bases sitting between them. The CDR3 has 15 residues. Germline V CDR1 and CDR2: SEHNR, FQNEAQ (reference sequence). This CDR3 reads CASSLTGTTGTEAFF. CDR3 nucleotides: TGTGCCAGCAGCCTGACCGGGACAACGGGCACTGAAGCTTTCTTT.

The V and J genes are TRBV12-3 or TRBV12-4 and TRBJ2-1, with 7 positions matching TRBD1. The V gene end was trimmed by 8 bases and the J gene end by 4 bases; junction bases not matched to a gene: 5. The CDR3 loop spans 13 amino acids. The CDR3 sequence: CASRGTVYNEQFF. The CDR3 DNA reads as TGTGCCAGCCGTGGGACAGTATACAATGAGCAGTTCTTC.

The chain couples TRBV5-1 to TRBJ2-3; no clear D gene. Germline loops: CDR1 SGHRS, CDR2 YFSETQ. This CDR3 has 12 amino acids. Trimming cost V 1 base and J 5 bases, with 5 bases left between them. The CDR3 coding sequence is TGCGCCAGCAGCTTGTCAGAAGATACGCAGTATTTT. Amino acid sequence: CASSLSEDTQYF.

V gene TRBV6-1 combines with J gene TRBJ1-3; TRBD1 agrees at 8 bases. V shed 3 bases, J shed 3 bases, and the junction held 10 bases outside the gene matches. CDR3 length: 17 amino acids. Germline V gene lookup returns CDR1 MNHNS and CDR2 SASEGT. The CDR3, as DNA: TGTGCCAGCAGTGACCGATCCTTGGACAGGGTTGGAAACACCATATATTTT. Residues: CASSDRSLDRVGNTIYF.

The chain joins TRBV5-1 to TRBJ1-5, with TRBD1 matching over 8 bases. The CDR3 runs to 14 residues. The ends lost 4 bases at V and 5 bases at J; junction bases unmatched: 5. Germline lookup yields CDR1 SGHRS and CDR2 YFSETQ. The CDR3 sequence is CASSPGQGYQPQHF. CDR3 in DNA: TGCGCCAGCAGCCCCGGACAGGGATATCAGCCCCAGCATTTT.

This sequence joins TRBV27 and TRBJ2-7; possible D gene TRBD2, 6 bases. The CDR3 has 12 amino acids. V lost 3 bases, J lost 7 bases, and 10 bases lay in between. Germline CDR1 is MNHEY and CDR2 is SMNVEV (reference sequence). CDR3: CASSLIGGEQYF. CDR3 sequence (DNA): TGTGCCAGCAGTTTGATCGGGGGAGAGCAGTACTTC.

The chain couples TRBV18 to TRBJ1-1; 10 bases align to TRBD1. This CDR3 comprises 18 residues. Germline V gene lookup returns CDR1 KGHSH and CDR2 LQKENI. Trimming took 4 bases from V and 4 from J; bases not matched to a gene: 15. Here the CDR3 reads CASSRGLMGTGESTEAFF. The CDR3 DNA reads as TGTGCCAGCTCACGAGGGTTAATGGGGACAGGGGAGAGCACTGAAGCTTTCTTT.

The V call is TRBV20-1, the J call TRBJ1-1; D not certain. The V end lost 5 bases, the J end lost 3 bases, and 4 bases lay between the germline ends. Germline values: CDR1 DFQATT, CDR2 SNEGSKA (reference sequence). This CDR3 comprises 10 residues. The CDR3 loop reads CSAFYTEAFF. In nucleotides, the CDR3 is TGCAGTGCTTTCTACACTGAAGCTTTCTTT.

CDR3 nucleotide sequence: TGTGCCAGTAGTACCGGTACCCCCTCTGAAGCTTTCTTT. Its translation is CASSTGTPSEAFF. The chain recombines TRBV19 with TRBJ1-1; D unresolved. Between the trimmed V and J ends, which lost 4 bases and 6 bases, there was a span of 12 bases. This CDR3 contains 13 residues. CDR1 and CDR2 (germline): LNHDA, SQIVND (reference sequence).

The chain is built from TRBV7-9 and TRBJ2-1, with D uncertain. This CDR3 contains 15 residues. Trimming removed 5 bases from V and 5 bases from J, with 16 bases in between. Germline CDR1 reads SEHNR; CDR2 reads FQNEAQ (reference sequence). The CDR3 coding sequence is TGTGCCAGCAGCACCTTCGCGTCCTTGAACAATGAGCAGTTCTTC. Residues: CASSTFASLNNEQFF.

V and J are TRBV5-4 and TRBJ2-1, with 12 nucleotides matching TRBD2. V dropped 4 bases and J dropped 0; count of bases not matched to a gene: 5. The germline V gene encodes CDR1 SGHNT and CDR2 YYREEE (reference sequence). This CDR3 contains 17 residues. The CDR3 DNA sequence: TGTGCCAGCAGCAACCTGGGACTAGCGGGCTCCTACAATGAGCAGTTCTTC. Its protein is CASSNLGLAGSYNEQFF.